This T cell receptor (beta chain) is drawn from a study of OX40 agonist ivuxolimab in advanced cancers. Clones were sequenced by immunoSEQ multiplex PCR, and TCRdb holds only the in-frame ones, with some missing. The table lists about 69,000 clones, 85% to 90% of them singletons. General observations from the study: Normalized T-cell clonal expansion was also low in a subset of nonresponders. Antigen specificity was not determined for the expanded peripheral T cells.

CDR1 and CDR2 (germline): SQVTM, ANQGSEA. CDR3 length: 13 residues. The junction had 3 bases not matched to a gene; V was cut back by 7 bases and J by 1 base. On this clone: Its antigen is unidentified.

The clonotype was recovered from an adult with an advanced solid tumor such as melanoma, head and neck, liver or kidney cancer. The source was CD4+ or CD8+ T cells sorted from blood, collected in a trial of the OX40 agonist ivuxolimab. The V gene is TRBV29-1, the J gene TRBJ1-1; 10 bases map to TRBD1. The DNA of the CDR3 is TGCAGCGCGAGGACAGGGGGGAACACTGAAGCTTTCTTT. Translating it yields CSARTGGNTEAFF.